Each of the 3 T cell receptor beta chains below was sequenced from the same sample in a study of Graves' ophthalmopathy and Graves' hyperthyroidism. Using RNA transcripts, the TCR beta CDR3 regions were amplified. First-round RT-PCR used HTBI primers; second-round multiplex PCR followed. Each CDR3 protein gets one entry after TCRdb re-called the multiplex PCR reads with MiXCR. The table lists about 640,000 distinct CDR3 sequences, about 38% of them singletons. The sample consisted of peripheral blood. The receptors stem from an adult man with Graves' ophthalmopathy.

The CDR3, as DNA: TGTGCCAGCAGCTTCGCCCGCTCAGGGGCACCGCGGCAAGAGACCCAGTACTTC. Protein: CASSFARSGAPRQETQYF. The gene calls are TRBV7-9 and TRBJ2-5; D might be TRBD1 (6 bases). CDR1 is SEHNR, CDR2 FQNEAQ, per germline (reference sequence). V was pared by 3 bases and J by 2 bases, with 22 bases between. This CDR3 has 18 amino acids.

The CDR3 nucleotides are TGTGCCAGCAGTTCGGTCGGACAGGATAACTATGGCTACACCTTC. The encoded protein is CASSSVGQDNYGYTF. The V call is TRBV25-1, the J call TRBJ1-2; 7 nucleotides align to TRBD1. V gave up 5 bases and J gave up 1 base; unmatched junction bases: 7. The CDR3 loop spans 15 amino acids. Germline CDR1 and CDR2: MGHDK and SYGVNS.

This clonotype has a handful of counts. A read error may account for a junction end that differs from germline. J is TRBJ1-2 and V is TRBV10-3; the match to TRBD1 covers 7 bases. The CDR3 consists of 15 residues. CDR1 and CDR2 (germline): ENHRY, SYGVKD. The CDR3 spells CASSSSRDSLEGYTF. CDR3 DNA sequence: TGTGCCAGCAGTTCCTCCAGGGACAGCCTAGAGGGCTACACCTTC.